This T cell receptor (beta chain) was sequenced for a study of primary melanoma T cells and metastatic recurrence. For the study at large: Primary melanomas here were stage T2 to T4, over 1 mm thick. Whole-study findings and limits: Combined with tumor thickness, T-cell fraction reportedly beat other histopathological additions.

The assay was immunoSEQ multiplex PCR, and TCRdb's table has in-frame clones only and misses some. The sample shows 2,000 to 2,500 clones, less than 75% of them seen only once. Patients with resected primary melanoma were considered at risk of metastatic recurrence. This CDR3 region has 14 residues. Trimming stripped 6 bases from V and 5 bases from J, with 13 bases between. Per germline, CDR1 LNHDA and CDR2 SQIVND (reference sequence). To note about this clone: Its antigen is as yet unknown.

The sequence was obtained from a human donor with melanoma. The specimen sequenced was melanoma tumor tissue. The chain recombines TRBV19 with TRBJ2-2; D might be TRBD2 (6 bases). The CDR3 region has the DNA TGTGCCAGTAGCAGGCGGGAAGGTACCGGGGAGCTGTTTTTT. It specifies CASSRREGTGELFF.